This entry features one T cell receptor beta chain sequence. These data belong to a study of technical replicates of blood from a handful of donors. Repertoires were generated with immunoSEQ multiplex PCR, while TCRdb's copy carries only in-frame clones and drops some. The data show 70,000 to 85,000 clones, around 97% seen once. This clonotype was obtained from a human donor in good health. The sample taken for sequencing was T cells isolated from PBMCs.

The CDR3 spells CASSPLPGTGDYTF. The CDR3 region has the DNA TGTGCCAGCAGCCCACTTCCCGGGACAGGAGATTACACCTTC. The J gene is TRBJ1-2, the V gene TRBV9; 8 nucleotides agree with TRBD1. This CDR3 is built from 14 residues. Germline CDR1 is SGDLS and CDR2 is YYNGEE. Unmatched junction bases numbered 13, after V lost 4 bases and J lost 11 bases.